This TCR beta chain was recovered during a study of cytomegalovirus exposure and HLA in healthy donors (dated by TCRdb to about 2017). For the study in its entirety: In an earlier analysis of several hundred of the donors, under 300 Gb of sequence data and 90 million to 130 million unique TCR beta sequences from 150 million to 200 million T cells were reported. Approximately 310 gigabases of sequencing data and some 85 million unique TCR sequences were included in an early release covering roughly 600 HLA-typed donors. The genetic ancestry cluster associated with self-reported Caucasian donors included about 81% of the 300 to 400 genotyped donors. The study aimed to test whether cataloging public T cell receptors could reveal signatures of past pathogen exposure. The T cell repertoires of 666 subjects were profiled by immunosequencing and related to cytomegalovirus serostatus. Along with the approximately 650-subject first cohort, a separate validation cohort of around 120 different subjects was used. The study combined high-throughput TCR immunosequencing, statistical association of individual TCRs with disease status, and machine learning to predict cytomegalovirus infection status. To study patterns of TCR occurrence, a later analysis re-analyzed previously published TCR beta repertoires from several hundred donors and added high-resolution HLA genotyping. Rather than drawing on any new phenotypic data, the later analysis identified candidate immune exposures from TCR beta sequences and the way those sequences occurred across donors. In an earlier analysis of 587 of the donors, high-throughput TCR beta sequencing was used to judge whether each TCR beta V gene segment behaved as functional or pseudogenic. Alongside the repertoire data, information on donor age, sex, ethnicity and CMV serostatus was compiled. A later genetic analysis used genome-wide SNP genotypes for about 60% of the roughly 700 donors, treating that subset as a discovery cohort. Every repertoire in the discovery cohort had been generated on one and the same sequencing platform. Both class I and class II loci were covered by HLA typing, at four-digit resolution. Typing coverage varied by locus: roughly 620-640 donors for A, B, C, DRB1 and DQB1; under 550 for DQA1; 600 to 610 for DPA1; roughly 470 for DPB1. A few DR-DQ haplotypes were treated as single units for association and clustering because of strong linkage in the cohort. Among around 400 genotyped donors of the cohort, an average of about 220,000 unique TCR beta nucleotide sequences was sequenced per donor, of which approximately 18% were non-productive. General findings and caveats noted by the study authors: According to a later genetic analysis, donors in an Asian-associated ancestry cluster had fewer N-insertions in productive TCRs than the approximately 670-donor mean. A group of highly shared sequence variants was considered likely to be a technical artifact of the sequencing pipeline. A further reported finding was that TCR beta sequences accurately predicted the HLA-A and HLA-B alleles for most subjects in the first cohort. Assigning TCR associations to individual alleles was difficult when HLA alleles, especially DR and DQ, strongly co-occurred. While some public TCRs were present in many individuals, most TCR sequences turned up only very rarely across donors. In vitro tests confirmed that three of the cytomegalovirus-associated TCR beta chains recognize cytomegalovirus antigens. Some IMGT-functional V segments, including TRBV6-2 and TRBV6-3, could not be told apart with the 87-base-pair reads, so those segments were excluded. In a later analysis, most CMV-associated TCR beta chains were found to appear HLA-restricted, with HLA associations seemingly driven largely by CMV exposure. Because counts were too low, more than 15 rarely observed V segments, including chromosome 9 orphons, were excluded from the earlier analysis of around 590 of the donors. Correlated functional status among segregating V segments might reflect linkage disequilibrium, but an unknown experimental factor could not be ruled out. Because HLA typing was missing for some donors at each locus, association tests included only the typed subset. The classifier was reported to diagnose cytomegalovirus status with high specificity and sensitivity in both the original cohort and the validation cohort. The only immune exposure information available for the cohort was CMV serostatus. According to the authors, the approach could potentially be generalized to other disease states and immunological phenotypes. In the study, about 150 TCR beta chains were listed as associated with cytomegalovirus. A later analysis found that HLA-associated TCR beta chains were more clonally expanded and had lower generation probabilities than equally common non-associated chains. Presence/absence analyses assumed roughly uniform sequencing depth across donors, an assumption that may not hold. Several of the top co-occurrence clusters appeared to be linked to parvovirus B19, influenza, CMV and Epstein-Barr virus, according to a later analysis. In a later analysis, TCR association rates were found to vary across HLA loci, with the most associated TCRs seen for DRB1 alleles and the fewest for HLA-C alleles. An association between a missense DCLRE1C variant and V-gene and J-gene trimming of TCR beta chains was found in a later genetic analysis and replicated in an independent cohort. In a later analysis, 15,000 to 20,000 TCR beta sequences were associated with specific HLA alleles at a false discovery rate of 0.05. Only TCR beta chains were sequenced in this cohort, and the absence of alpha or paired-chain data limited detectable features. Broadly in line with IMGT annotations, most TCR beta V segments showed up in productive rearrangements about 87% or about 30% of the time in an earlier analysis of around 550 of the donors.

The cohort consisted of approximately 670 healthy bone marrow donors. At the time of sampling, all cohort members were nominally healthy, though unrecorded immune exposures were likely present. The donor was CMV seropositive and belonged to the group of 250 to 300 seropositive cohort members. Each donor provided a peripheral blood sample, and peripheral blood mononuclear cells were used for TCR beta sequencing. Genomic DNA extraction from the blood cell samples was performed with the Qiagen DNeasy Blood Extraction Kit. Libraries were constructed by the immunoSEQ multiplex PCR assay. A mixture of 60 forward primers for TCR Vbeta segments and 13 reverse primers for TCR Jbeta segments was used in the multiplex PCR. The CDR3 region of rearranged TCR beta genes was amplified from genomic DNA with a multiplex PCR assay. Amplified TCR beta libraries were sequenced as 87-base-pair reads on the Illumina HiSeq System. Under the source paper's analysis protocol: In a later analysis, tens of millions of unique TCR beta chains were counted across the 650 to 700 repertoires, and roughly 11 million of these chains were shared by at least two donors. Raw reads were error-corrected and collapsed into unique sequences by a nearest-neighbor algorithm in which closely related sequences were merged to remove PCR and sequencing errors. V, D and J gene segments were assigned by aligning CDR3 sequences to IMGT reference sequences. For a sequence to be retained, a match of at least six nucleotides to both a V gene segment and a J gene segment was required. Rearrangements were classified as productive when the CDR3 lacked stop codons and remained in frame with V and J, and all other rearrangements were classified as non-productive. Following IMGT convention, CDR3 was defined as the stretch from the second conserved V-encoded cysteine to the conserved J-encoded phenylalanine. The earlier analysis of about 560 of the donors excluded any sequence lacking an unambiguous match to a single V gene segment. In an earlier analysis of 587 of the donors, V segments were called functional above 56.7% productive rearrangements and were called segregating when the between-donor standard deviation exceeded 5%. To diagnose cytomegalovirus status from the catalog of TCR beta chain sequences, a statistical classification framework was built. V and J gene assignment, in a later analysis, came from comparing TCR nucleotide sequences with IMGT/GENE-DB human TR gene sequences. The TCRdist pipeline was used in a later analysis to assign CDR3 sequences and most-parsimonious VDJ recombination scenarios. A later analysis defined each TCR beta chain by its CDR3 amino acid sequence plus V-gene family, and excluded reads lacking a unique V-gene family. A later analysis removed 592 highly shared, low-generation-probability nucleotide sequences to deal with suspected cross-contamination and a sequencing artifact. For each public chain, a later analysis derived a clonal expansion index from normalized ranks of inferred template counts within each repertoire. Generation probabilities in a later analysis came from a VDJ recombination model fitted to out-of-frame rearrangements, and those results were checked against IGoR. A later analysis scored TCR-TCR, TCR-HLA and TCR-CMV co-occurrence with hypergeometric tests, applying a repertoire-size bias correction to TCR pairs. To estimate false discovery rates, a later analysis permuted the HLA or CMV assignments 20 times. In a later analysis, co-occurring TCRs were grouped using DBSCAN, and TCRdist sequence similarity was added for clustering within HLA-allele-positive subsets. Repertoires with fewer than 30,000 or more than 120,000 public chains, plus five repertoires with anomalous nucleotide sharing, were excluded from co-occurrence clustering. The table was pulled from immuneACCESS by TCRdb, which kept in-frame rearrangements only. Such tables lose some clones; where checked, under half of the loss comes from unresolved V genes, and the rest has no known cause. The V and J calls and clone size were taken over from that table, and D and trimming were inferred from the DNA. Present in this sample are approximately 260,000 clones, approximately 84% of which were seen just once. Together, the top ten hold 1.5% to 2% of the sample.

V is pared back by 0 bases and J by 3 bases, with 12 bases lying between the germline termini. From its cysteine to its phenylalanine, the CDR3 spans 15 amino acids. Only the CDR3 part of the read is kept: 45 bases, read in frame from the first base. CDR1 and CDR2, looked up from the germline V gene, are LGHNA and YSLEER. On this clone: No cognate antigen has been identified for it. No quality values exist for individual bases; no much larger clone is one base distant. This CDR3 is also generated by other DNA sequences in the sample.

Material for sequencing was PBMCs. This sequence uses TRBV4-3 and TRBJ2-7; TRBD2 is a weak D gene call, 6 bases matching. This clonotype was obtained from a woman in her thirties or forties in good health and CMV-seropositive. The CDR3 reads CASSQDGAGGYEQYF. The DNA sequence is given as TGCGCCAGCAGCCAAGATGGGGCCGGGGGCTACGAGCAGTACTTC.